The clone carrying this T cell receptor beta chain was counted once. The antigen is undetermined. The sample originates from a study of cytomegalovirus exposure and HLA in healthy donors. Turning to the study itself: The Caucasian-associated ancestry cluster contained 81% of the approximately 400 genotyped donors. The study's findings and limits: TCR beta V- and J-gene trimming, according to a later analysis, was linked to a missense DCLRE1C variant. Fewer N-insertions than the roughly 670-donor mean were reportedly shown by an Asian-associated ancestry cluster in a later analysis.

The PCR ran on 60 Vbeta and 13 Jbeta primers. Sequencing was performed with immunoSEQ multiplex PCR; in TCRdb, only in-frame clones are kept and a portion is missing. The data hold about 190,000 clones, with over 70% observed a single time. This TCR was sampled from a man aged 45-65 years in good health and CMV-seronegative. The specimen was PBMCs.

This CDR3 is CASSQTGWGDTQYF. The DNA of the CDR3 is TGTGCCAGCAGCCAGACAGGCTGGGGGGATACGCAGTATTTT. The V call is TRBV5-8, the J call TRBJ2-3, with D perhaps TRBD1 (6 bases). Germline V gives CDR1 SGHTS, CDR2 YDEGEE. Trimming stripped 4 bases from V and 6 bases from J, with 15 bases between. The CDR3 has 14 amino acids.